This TCR beta chain was captured in a study of OX40 agonist ivuxolimab in advanced cancers. Study overall: The dose-escalation cohort was over 65% male, with a mean age of around 54 years, ranging about 20 to 79. Allowance was made for prior anti-PD-1, anti-PD-L1 or anti-CTLA-4 therapy, and 35% to 40% had some. Study-wide results and limits: Partial responders dosed at 0.1-3.0 mg/kg displayed clonal expansion ranking among the lowest. Dosing at 0.1 to 3.0 mg/kg was accompanied by clonal expansion of CD4+ and CD8+ blood T cells by week 6.

A word on this clone: Its specificity is unknown.

Germline-derived CDR1 and CDR2 are KGHSH and LQKENI. The V gene end was trimmed by 2 bases and the J gene end by 5 bases; junction bases not matched to a gene: 4. This CDR3 has 15 residues. Sequenced by immunoSEQ multiplex PCR; TCRdb stores in-frame clones only, minus some. The sample has tens of thousands of clones, over 80% seen once. The clonotype comes from an adult with an advanced solid tumor such as melanoma, head and neck, liver or kidney cancer. The chain combines TRBV18 with TRBJ2-1; 9 bases match TRBD2. The source material was CD4+ or CD8+ T cells sorted from blood, sampled in a trial of the OX40 agonist ivuxolimab. The CDR3 sequence: CASSPGVAGDNEQFF. As DNA, the CDR3 is TGTGCCAGCTCACCAGGGGTAGCGGGGGACAATGAGCAGTTCTTC.